Presented here are 18 T cell receptor beta chains from one specimen sequenced in a study of blood T cell repertoires in COVID-19. Sequenced by immunoSEQ multiplex PCR; TCRdb stores in-frame clones only, minus some. The sample has 150,000 to 200,000 clones, 85% seen once. Input material: peripheral blood. All receptors come from a person between 70 and 80 years old with COVID-19, enrolled during active disease.

The chain has TRBV7-2 and TRBJ1-5; 7 nucleotides align to TRBD1. Germline V gene data show CDR1 as SGHTA and CDR2 as FQGNSA. J was trimmed by 2 bases and V by 8 bases; bases with no gene match: 18. The CDR3 has 18 residues. CDR3 protein: CASGSPGQGGTGNQPQHF. DNA for the CDR3: TGTGCCAGCGGATCACCGGGGCAGGGGGGTACGGGCAATCAGCCCCAGCATTTT.

The V call is TRBV11-1, the J call TRBJ2-1; a possible D gene is TRBD1 (5 bases). The length of the CDR3 is 15 residues. CDR1 is SGHAT, CDR2 FQDESV, per germline (reference sequence). V lost 2 bases and J 9 bases, leaving 17 bases between the germline ends. Here the CDR3 reads CASSLLVQGGSEQFF. The CDR3 DNA sequence: TGTGCCAGCAGCTTATTGGTGCAGGGTGGGTCTGAGCAGTTCTTC.

This clone was picked up one time. The chain couples TRBV28 to TRBJ1-6; perhaps TRBD1 as D (6 bases). Trimming removed 11 bases from V and 7 bases from J, with 15 bases in between. CDR3 length equals 13 residues. The germline V gene encodes CDR1 MDHEN and CDR2 SYDVKM. The CDR3 DNA follows: TGTGCCTCGGACAGTATAACGAATTCACCCCTCCACTTT. Encoded protein: CASDSITNSPLHF.

The J gene is TRBJ1-1, the V gene TRBV7-3; no definite D call. Germline V CDR1 and CDR2: SGHTA, FQGTGA. The CDR3 has 14 amino acids. Trimming took off 1 base at V and 4 bases at J, with 10 bases between the two ends. This chain's CDR3 is CASSLSRSGTEAFF. CDR3 bases: TGTGCCAGCAGCTTAAGTCGATCAGGCACTGAAGCTTTCTTT.

J is TRBJ1-1 and V is TRBV5-5, with unresolved D. The germline V gene has CDR1 SGHKS and CDR2 YYEKEE (reference sequence). The V and J ends lost 1 base and 6 bases respectively, with 10 bases between them. The CDR3 totals 13 residues. CDR3 sequence reads: CASSLPGGAEAFF. The CDR3 nucleotides read TGTGCCAGCAGCTTGCCCGGAGGAGCTGAAGCTTTCTTT. Full variable domain (rest looked up from reference TRBV5-5 and TRBJ1-1): DAGVTQSPTHLIKTRGQQVTLRCSPISGHKSVSWYQQVLGQGPQFIFQYYEKEERGRGNFPDRFSARQFPNYSSELNVNALLLGDSALYLCASSLPGGAEAFFGQGTRLTVV.

The V call is TRBV18, the J call TRBJ2-2; maybe TRBD2 (5 bases). V was cut by 7 bases and J by 2 bases, with 14 bases left in between. This CDR3 is 15 amino acids long. CDR1 and CDR2 from the germline V gene are KGHSH and LQKENI. Here the CDR3 reads CASYKTGKNTGELFF. For the CDR3, the DNA is TGTGCCAGCTACAAAACCGGGAAAAACACCGGGGAGCTGTTTTTT.

This sequence joins TRBV7-3 and TRBJ2-7; 12 bases agree with TRBD2. The CDR3 extends over 16 amino acids. Germline values: CDR1 SGHTA, CDR2 FQGTGA. With 5 bases clipped from V and 6 bases from J, the junction kept 11 bases outside the gene matches. The CDR3 reads CASSPRLAGDGREQYF. The CDR3 DNA reads as TGTGCCAGCAGCCCGCGACTAGCGGGAGACGGTCGCGAGCAGTACTTC.

The chain is built from TRBV13 and TRBJ1-6, with D maybe TRBD1 (5 bases). V was cut by 2 bases and J by 6 bases, with 11 bases left in between. From germline, CDR1 is PRHDT and CDR2 FYEKMQ (reference sequence). The CDR3 has 15 amino acids. The chain's CDR3 is CASSLLSGGNSPLHF. The CDR3 DNA follows: TGTGCCAGCAGCTTATTATCCGGGGGTAATTCACCCCTCCACTTT. Looking up the rest from reference TRBV13 and TRBJ1-6 gives the full variable domain: AAGVIQSPRHLIKEKRETATLKCYPIPRHDTVYWYQQGPGQDPQFLISFYEKMQSDKGSIPDRFSAQQFSDYHSELNMSSLELGDSALYFCASSLLSGGNSPLHFGNGTRLTVT.

The chain links TRBV11-2 to TRBJ2-7, with TRBD2 identical over 10 bases. V was clipped by 0 bases and J by 7 bases; unmatched bases: 9. CDR1 SGHAT and CDR2 FQNNGV come from the germline V gene. The CDR3 contains 16 residues. The CDR3 DNA reads as TGTGCCAGCAGCTTAGAGTTAGCGGGAGGTTTACGGGAGCAGTACTTC. It yields the protein CASSLELAGGLREQYF.

The chain joins TRBV7-8 to TRBJ1-4, with D possibly being TRBD1 (5 bases). In germline, CDR1 is SGHVS, CDR2 FQNEAQ. The CDR3 is made up of 16 amino acids. V was pared by 5 bases and J by 8 bases, with 21 bases between. CDR3 nucleotides: TGTGCCAGCAGCGCAAGGGGTGGTTCAGGGAACGAAAAACTGTTTTTT. Amino acids: CASSARGGSGNEKLFF.

The chain carries TRBV28 and TRBJ2-1; D possibly corresponds to TRBD1 (5 bases). This CDR3 region has 13 residues. Trimming removed 3 bases from V and 8 bases from J, with 11 bases in between. In germline, CDR1 is MDHEN, CDR2 SYDVKM. This CDR3 reads CASSLSGHHEQFF. The DNA for the CDR3 is TGTGCCAGCAGTTTGTCAGGACACCATGAGCAGTTCTTC.

The rearrangement links TRBV6-1 to TRBJ1-2; weak D call: TRBD1 (5 bases). The V and J ends lost 7 bases and 7 bases respectively, with 13 bases between them. The CDR3 contains 12 residues. Germline values: CDR1 MNHNS, CDR2 SASEGT. The CDR3 sequence: CASNAGLSGYTF. CDR3 in DNA: TGTGCCAGCAATGCGGGGCTTTCTGGCTACACCTTC.

A single count supports this clone. The chain combines TRBV28 with TRBJ1-5, with D unresolved. CDR1 and CDR2 (germline): MDHEN, SYDVKM. CDR3 length: 12 amino acids. V was pared by 5 bases and J by 1 base, with 3 bases between. DNA of the CDR3: TGTGCCAGCAGTGGCAGCAATCAGCCCCAGCATTTT. Protein: CASSGSNQPQHF.

The V and J genes are TRBV5-3 and TRBJ2-7; perhaps TRBD1 as D (5 bases). TRBV5-3 is placed among ORFs of uncertain function. Trimming took off 5 bases at V and 2 bases at J, with 14 bases between the two ends. The CDR3 consists of 14 residues. The CDR3 here is CARSLTTETYEQYF. For the CDR3, the DNA is TGTGCCAGAAGTTTAACGACAGAGACCTACGAGCAGTACTTC.

This sequence joins TRBV7-9 and TRBJ2-1, with D possibly matching TRBD1 (6 bases). V was shortened by 1 base and J by 7 bases, with 17 bases between the two germline ends. The CDR3 sequence is 16 residues long. Germline V gene sequence: CDR1 SEHNR, CDR2 FQNEAQ (reference sequence). CDR3 coding DNA: TGTGCCAGCAGCTTAGGAGGGGGACCTTTAGGGAATGAGCAGTTCTTC. This gives the protein CASSLGGGPLGNEQFF.

V usage is TRBV27 and J usage is TRBJ1-5; perhaps TRBD1 as D (6 bases). V lost 8 bases and J lost 3, with 14 bases in between. Germline V gives CDR1 MNHEY, CDR2 SMNVEV (reference sequence). There are 14 residues in the CDR3. The CDR3 DNA reads as TGTGCCAGCGGGCCTCAGGGGTACAATCAGCCCCAGCATTTT. Amino acid sequence: CASGPQGYNQPQHF.

This clone was counted a few times. This chain links TRBV28 with TRBJ2-2; 7 bases map to TRBD2. CDR1 and CDR2 from the germline V gene are MDHEN and SYDVKM. The trim removed 6 bases at V and 7 bases at J, leaving 5 bases unmatched. The CDR3 length is 13 residues. CDR3 residues: CASRPAGFGELFF. The CDR3 DNA is TGTGCCAGCAGGCCAGCGGGGTTCGGGGAGCTGTTTTTT.

The chain carries TRBV5-4 and TRBJ2-7, with 9 bases fitting TRBD1. Trimming cost V 0 bases and J 6 bases; bases outside gene matches: 7. The CDR3 extends over 15 amino acids. Germline V gene data show CDR1 as SGHNT and CDR2 as YYREEE (reference sequence). CDR3 sequence: CASSLVGDRATEQYF. The DNA for the CDR3 is TGTGCCAGCAGCTTGGTAGGGGACAGGGCTACCGAGCAGTACTTC.